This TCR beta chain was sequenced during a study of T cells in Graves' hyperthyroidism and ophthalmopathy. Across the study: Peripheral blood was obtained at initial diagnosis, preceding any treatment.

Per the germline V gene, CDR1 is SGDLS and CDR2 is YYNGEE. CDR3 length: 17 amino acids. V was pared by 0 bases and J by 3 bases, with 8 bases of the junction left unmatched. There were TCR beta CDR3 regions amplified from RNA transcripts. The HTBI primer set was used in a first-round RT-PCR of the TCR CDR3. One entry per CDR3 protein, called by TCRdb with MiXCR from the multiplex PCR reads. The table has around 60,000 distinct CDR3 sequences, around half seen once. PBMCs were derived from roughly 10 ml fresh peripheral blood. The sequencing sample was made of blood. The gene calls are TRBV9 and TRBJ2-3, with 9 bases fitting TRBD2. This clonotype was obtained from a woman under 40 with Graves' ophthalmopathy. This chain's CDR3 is CASSVGHGGRATDTQYF. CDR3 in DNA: TGTGCCAGCAGCGTAGGCCACGGCGGGAGGGCGACAGATACGCAGTATTTT.